This T cell receptor (beta chain) was recorded in a study of blood T cell repertoires in COVID-19. Study-wide background: Material from acute and convalescent COVID-19 was sourced from the United States, Italy and Spain.

This CDR3 has 15 residues. Trimming took off 2 bases at V and 0 bases at J, with 8 bases between the two ends. The germline gives CDR1 SNHLY, CDR2 FYNNEI. Authors' methods: Reference gene primers were amplified, and this amplification served to estimate nucleated cell counts. Assay: immunoSEQ multiplex PCR; the TCRdb copy retains only in-frame clones and omits some. V, J and clone size are taken as reported in that table, and D and trimming were inferred from the DNA itself. The table lists roughly 80,000 clones, about 89% of them singletons, with around 2.6% in the top ten. V is TRBV2 and J is TRBJ2-4; D is unresolved. The sample comprised peripheral blood. The receptor comes from a man aged 50 to 59 with COVID-19, enrolled during active disease. This chain's CDR3 is CASSETDLAKNIQYF. CDR3 bases: TGTGCCAGCAGTGAAACAGACCTAGCCAAAAACATTCAGTACTTC.